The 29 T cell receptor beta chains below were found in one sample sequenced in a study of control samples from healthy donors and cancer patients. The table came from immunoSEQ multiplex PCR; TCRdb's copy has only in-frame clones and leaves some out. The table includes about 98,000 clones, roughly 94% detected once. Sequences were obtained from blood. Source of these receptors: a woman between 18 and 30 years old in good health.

DNA for the CDR3: TGTGCCAGCAGTTACCTGGACAGGGGGCAAGCAGATACGCAGTATTTT. It codes for CASSYLDRGQADTQYF. J is TRBJ2-3 and V is TRBV6-5, with TRBD1 matching 11 bases. The CDR3 has 16 amino acids. Per germline, CDR1 MNHEY and CDR2 SVGAGI. The ends lost 2 bases at V and 4 bases at J; junction bases unmatched: 5.

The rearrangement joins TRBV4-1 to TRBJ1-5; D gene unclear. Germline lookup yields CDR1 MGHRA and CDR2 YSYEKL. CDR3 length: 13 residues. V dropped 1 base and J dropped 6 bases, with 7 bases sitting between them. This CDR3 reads CASSQGVAQPQHF. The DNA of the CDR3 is TGCGCCAGCAGCCAAGGAGTAGCTCAGCCCCAGCATTTT.

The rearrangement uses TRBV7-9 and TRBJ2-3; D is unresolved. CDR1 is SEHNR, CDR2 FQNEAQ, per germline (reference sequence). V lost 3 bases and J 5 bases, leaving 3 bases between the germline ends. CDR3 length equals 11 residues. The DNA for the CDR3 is TGTGCCAGCAGCTTTAAAGATACGCAGTATTTT. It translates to CASSFKDTQYF.

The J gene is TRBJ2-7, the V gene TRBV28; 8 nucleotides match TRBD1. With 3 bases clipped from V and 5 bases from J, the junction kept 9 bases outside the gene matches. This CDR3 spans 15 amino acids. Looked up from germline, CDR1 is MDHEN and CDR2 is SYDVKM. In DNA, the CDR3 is TGTGCCAGCAGTTTGAGTCGGACAGGGACAAACGAGCAGTACTTC. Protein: CASSLSRTGTNEQYF.

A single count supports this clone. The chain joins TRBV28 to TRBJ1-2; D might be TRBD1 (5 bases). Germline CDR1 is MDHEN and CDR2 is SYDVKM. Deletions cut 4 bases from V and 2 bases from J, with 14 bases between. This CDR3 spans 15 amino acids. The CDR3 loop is CASSSPRGRNYGYTF. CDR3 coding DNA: TGTGCCAGCAGTTCCCCTAGGGGTCGAAACTATGGCTACACCTTC.

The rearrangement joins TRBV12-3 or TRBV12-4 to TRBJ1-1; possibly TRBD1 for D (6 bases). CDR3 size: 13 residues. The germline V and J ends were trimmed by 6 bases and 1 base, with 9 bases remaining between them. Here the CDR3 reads CASSPTGNTEAFF. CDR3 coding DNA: TGTGCCAGCAGCCCGACAGGGAACACTGAAGCTTTCTTT.

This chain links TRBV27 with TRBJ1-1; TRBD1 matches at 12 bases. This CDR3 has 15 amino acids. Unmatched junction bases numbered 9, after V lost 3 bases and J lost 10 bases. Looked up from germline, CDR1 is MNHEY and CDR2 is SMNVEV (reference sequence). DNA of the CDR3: TGTGCCAGCAGTTTCCCTGGGACAGGGGGCGTGATAGCTTTCTTT. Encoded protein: CASSFPGTGGVIAFF.

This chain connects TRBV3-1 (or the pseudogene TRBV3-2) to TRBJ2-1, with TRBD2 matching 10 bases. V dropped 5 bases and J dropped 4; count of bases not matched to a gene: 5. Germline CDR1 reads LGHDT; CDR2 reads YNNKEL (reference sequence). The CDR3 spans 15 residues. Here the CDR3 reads CASSWTSGGYNEQFF. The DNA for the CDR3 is TGTGCCAGCAGCTGGACTAGCGGAGGTTACAATGAGCAGTTCTTC.

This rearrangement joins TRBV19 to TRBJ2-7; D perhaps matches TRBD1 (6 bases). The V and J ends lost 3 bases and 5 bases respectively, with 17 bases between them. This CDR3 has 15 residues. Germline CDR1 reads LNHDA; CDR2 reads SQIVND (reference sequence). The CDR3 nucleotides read TGTGCCAGTAGTATCCAAAACAGGGTCGGCGACGAGCAGTACTTC. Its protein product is CASSIQNRVGDEQYF.

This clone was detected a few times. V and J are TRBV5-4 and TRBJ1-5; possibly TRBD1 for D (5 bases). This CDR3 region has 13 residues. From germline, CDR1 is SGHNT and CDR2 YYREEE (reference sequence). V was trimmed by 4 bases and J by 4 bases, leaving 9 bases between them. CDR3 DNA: TGTGCCAGCAGCAGGGACGGTAATCAGCCCCAGCATTTT. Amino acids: CASSRDGNQPQHF.

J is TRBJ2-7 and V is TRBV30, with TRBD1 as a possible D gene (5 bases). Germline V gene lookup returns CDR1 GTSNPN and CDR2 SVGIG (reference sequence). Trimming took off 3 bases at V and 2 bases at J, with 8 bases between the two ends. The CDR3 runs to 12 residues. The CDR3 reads CAWSQGTYEQYF. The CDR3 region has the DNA TGTGCCTGGAGCCAGGGCACCTACGAGCAGTACTTC.

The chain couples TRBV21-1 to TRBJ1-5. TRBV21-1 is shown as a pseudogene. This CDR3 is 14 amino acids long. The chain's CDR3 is CASSNRDSNQPQHF. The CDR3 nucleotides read TGTGCCAGCAGCAATCGGGATAGCAATCAGCCCCAGCATTTT.

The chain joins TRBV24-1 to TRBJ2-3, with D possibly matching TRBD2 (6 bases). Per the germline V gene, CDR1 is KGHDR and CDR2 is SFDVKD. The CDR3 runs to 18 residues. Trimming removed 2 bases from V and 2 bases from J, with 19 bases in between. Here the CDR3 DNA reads TGTGCCACCAGTGATTCGAGGACATTCGGGGGTGCCACAGATACGCAGTATTTT. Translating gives CATSDSRTFGGATDTQYF.

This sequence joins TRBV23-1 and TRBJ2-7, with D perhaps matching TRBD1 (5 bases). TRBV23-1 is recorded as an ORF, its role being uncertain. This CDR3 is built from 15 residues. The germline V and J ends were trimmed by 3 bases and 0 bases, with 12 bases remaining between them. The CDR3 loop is CASSQLQGCSYEQYF. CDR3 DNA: TGCGCCAGCAGTCAGCTCCAGGGTTGCTCCTACGAGCAGTACTTC.

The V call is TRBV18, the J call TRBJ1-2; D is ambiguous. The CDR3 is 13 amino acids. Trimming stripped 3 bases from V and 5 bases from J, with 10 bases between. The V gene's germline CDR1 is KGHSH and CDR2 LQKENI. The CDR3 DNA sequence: TGTGCCAGCTCACCGTACGAGGGTTATGGCTACACCTTC. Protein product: CASSPYEGYGYTF.

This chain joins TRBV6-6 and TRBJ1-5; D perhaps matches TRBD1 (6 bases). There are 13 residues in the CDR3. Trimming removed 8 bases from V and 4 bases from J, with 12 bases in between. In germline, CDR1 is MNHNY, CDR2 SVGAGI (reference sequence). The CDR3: CASLGDKNQPQHF. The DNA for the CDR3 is TGTGCCAGCCTCGGGGACAAAAATCAGCCCCAGCATTTT.

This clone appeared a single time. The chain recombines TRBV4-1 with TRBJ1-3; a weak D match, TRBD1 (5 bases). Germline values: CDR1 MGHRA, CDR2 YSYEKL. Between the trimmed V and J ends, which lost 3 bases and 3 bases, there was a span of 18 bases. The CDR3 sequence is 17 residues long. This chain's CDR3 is CASSHYGSGVGGNTIYF. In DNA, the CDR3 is TGCGCCAGCAGCCACTACGGGTCGGGGGTCGGTGGAAACACCATATATTTT.

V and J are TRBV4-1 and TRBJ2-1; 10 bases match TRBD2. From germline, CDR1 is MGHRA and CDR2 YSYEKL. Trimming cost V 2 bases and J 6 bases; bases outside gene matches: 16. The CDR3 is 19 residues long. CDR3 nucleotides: TGCGCCAGCAGCCAACTGGTGACTAGCGGGTTTCAAAGCGGCAATGAGCAGTTCTTC. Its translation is CASSQLVTSGFQSGNEQFF.

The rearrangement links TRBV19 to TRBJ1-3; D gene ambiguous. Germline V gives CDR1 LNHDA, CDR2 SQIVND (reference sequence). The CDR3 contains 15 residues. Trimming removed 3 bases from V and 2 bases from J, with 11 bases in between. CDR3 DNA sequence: TGTGCCAGTAGTATGGCCGTTGCAGCTGGAAACACCATATATTTT. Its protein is CASSMAVAAGNTIYF.

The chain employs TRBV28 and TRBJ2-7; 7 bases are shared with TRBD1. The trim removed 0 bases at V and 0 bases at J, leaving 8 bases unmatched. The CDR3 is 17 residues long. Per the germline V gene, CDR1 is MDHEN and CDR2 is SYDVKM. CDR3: CASSLWPTGEHSYEQYF. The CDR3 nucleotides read TGTGCCAGCAGTTTATGGCCCACAGGGGAACACTCCTACGAGCAGTACTTC.

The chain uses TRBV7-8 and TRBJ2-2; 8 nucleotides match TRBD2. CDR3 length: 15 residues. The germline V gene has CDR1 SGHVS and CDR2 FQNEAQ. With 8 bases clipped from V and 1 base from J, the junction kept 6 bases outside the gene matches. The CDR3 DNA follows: TGTGCCAGCGGCGCCAGCGGGGGGAACACCGGGGAGCTGTTTTTT. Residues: CASGASGGNTGELFF.

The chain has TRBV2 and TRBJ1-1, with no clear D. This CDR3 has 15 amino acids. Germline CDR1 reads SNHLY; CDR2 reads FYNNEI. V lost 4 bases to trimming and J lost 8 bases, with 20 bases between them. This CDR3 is CASSVSILGTSEAFF. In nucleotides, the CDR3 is TGTGCCAGCAGTGTAAGTATCCTCGGAACATCCGAAGCTTTCTTT.

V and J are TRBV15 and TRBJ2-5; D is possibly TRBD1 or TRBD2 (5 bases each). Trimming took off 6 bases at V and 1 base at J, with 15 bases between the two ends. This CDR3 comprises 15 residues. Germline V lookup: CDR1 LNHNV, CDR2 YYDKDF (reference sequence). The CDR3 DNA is TGTGCCACCAGTGGGTATGGGGACCTCCAAGAGACCCAGTACTTC. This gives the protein CATSGYGDLQETQYF.

The CDR3 nucleotides read TGTGCCAGCAGCTTAGCGCGGCGGGGAAATTCACCCCTCCACTTT. Protein: CASSLARRGNSPLHF. V gene TRBV11-2 combines with J gene TRBJ1-6; D not resolved. The CDR3 spans 15 residues. Trimming pared 1 base from V and 7 bases from J, leaving 11 bases between. Looked up from germline, CDR1 is SGHAT and CDR2 is FQNNGV. The full variable domain, in which reference TRBV11-2 and TRBJ1-6 provide the parts outside the CDR3, is EAGVAQSPRYKIIEKRQSVAFWCNPISGHATLYWYQQILGQGPKLLIQFQNNGVVDDSQLPKDRFSAERLKGVDSTLKIQPAKLEDSAVYLCASSLARRGNSPLHFGNGTRLTVT.

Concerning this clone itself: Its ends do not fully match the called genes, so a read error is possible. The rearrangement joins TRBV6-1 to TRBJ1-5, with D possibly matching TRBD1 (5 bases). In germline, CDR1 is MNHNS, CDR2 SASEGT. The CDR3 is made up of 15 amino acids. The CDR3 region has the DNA TGTGCCAGCAGTGAATGGGGCGGAGGGGATCAGTCCCAGCATTTT. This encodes CASSEWGGGDQSQHF.

Here the CDR3 reads CASRRTGERYGYTF. The CDR3 DNA sequence: TGTGCCAGCAGGCGGACAGGGGAAAGATATGGCTACACCTTC. The chain has TRBV25-1 and TRBJ1-2; 9 nucleotides align to TRBD1. The germline CDR1 and CDR2 sequences are MGHDK and SYGVNS. With V trimmed by 6 bases and J by 5 bases, 7 bases remained unmatched. The CDR3 totals 14 residues.

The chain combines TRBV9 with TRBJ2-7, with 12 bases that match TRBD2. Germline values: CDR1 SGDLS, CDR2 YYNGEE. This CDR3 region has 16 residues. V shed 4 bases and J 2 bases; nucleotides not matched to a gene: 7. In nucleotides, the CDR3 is TGTGCCAGCAGCACCCGATCTAGCGGGGGGGCCTACGAGCAGTACTTC. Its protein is CASSTRSSGGAYEQYF.

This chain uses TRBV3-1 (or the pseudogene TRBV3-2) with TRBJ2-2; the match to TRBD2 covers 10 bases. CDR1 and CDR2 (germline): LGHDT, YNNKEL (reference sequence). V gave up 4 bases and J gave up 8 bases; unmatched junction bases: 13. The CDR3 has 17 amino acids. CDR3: CASSPRVLAGLGGELFF. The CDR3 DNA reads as TGTGCCAGCAGCCCCCGTGTACTAGCGGGGTTAGGAGGGGAGCTGTTTTTT.

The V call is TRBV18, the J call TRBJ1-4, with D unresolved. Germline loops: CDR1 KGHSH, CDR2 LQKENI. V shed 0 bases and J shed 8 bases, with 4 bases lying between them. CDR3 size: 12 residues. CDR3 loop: CASSPPDEKLFF. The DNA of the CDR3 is TGTGCCAGCTCACCACCTGACGAAAAACTGTTTTTT. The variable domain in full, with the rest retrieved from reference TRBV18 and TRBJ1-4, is NAGVMQNPRHLVRRRGQEARLRCSPMKGHSHVYWYRQLPEEGLKFMVYLQKENIIDESGMPKERFSAEFPKEGPSILRIQQVVRGDSAAYFCASSPPDEKLFFGSGTQLSVL.